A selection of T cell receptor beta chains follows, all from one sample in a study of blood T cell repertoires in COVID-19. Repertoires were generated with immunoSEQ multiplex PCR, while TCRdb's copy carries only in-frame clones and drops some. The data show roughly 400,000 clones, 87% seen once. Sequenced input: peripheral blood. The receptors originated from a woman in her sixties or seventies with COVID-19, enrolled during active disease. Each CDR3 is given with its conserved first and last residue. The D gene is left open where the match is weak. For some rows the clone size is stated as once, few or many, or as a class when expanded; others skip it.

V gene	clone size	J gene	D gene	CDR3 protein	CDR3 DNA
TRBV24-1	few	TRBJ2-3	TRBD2	CATSVGGVTDTQYF	TGTGCCACCAGTGTTGGGGGGGTCACAGATACGCAGTATTTT
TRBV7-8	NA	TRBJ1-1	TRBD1	CASRGYRGTEAFF	TGTGCCAGCAGAGGATACAGGGGTACTGAAGCTTTCTTT
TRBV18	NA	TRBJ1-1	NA	CASSPQQGQDTEAFF	TGTGCCAGCTCACCACAACAGGGCCAGGACACTGAAGCTTTCTTT
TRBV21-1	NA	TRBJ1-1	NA	CASAAGGTEAFF	TGTGCCAGCGCGGCTGGGGGGACTGAAGCTTTCTTT
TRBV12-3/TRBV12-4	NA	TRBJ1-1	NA	CASSLAGEAFF	TGTGCCAGCAGTTTAGCGGGCGAAGCTTTCTTT
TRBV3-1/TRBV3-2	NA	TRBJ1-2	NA	CASSQGHRDYGYTF	TGTGCCAGCAGCCAAGGGCACAGGGACTATGGCTACACCTTC
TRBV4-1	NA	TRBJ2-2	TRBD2	CASSHRSGGTNTNTGELFF	TGCGCCAGCAGCCACCGTAGCGGGGGGACTAACACGAACACCGGGGAGCTGTTTTTT
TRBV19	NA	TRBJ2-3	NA	CASSPHWGLYTDTQYF	TGTGCCAGTAGCCCCCATTGGGGACTTTACACAGATACGCAGTATTTT
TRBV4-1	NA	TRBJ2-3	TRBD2	CASNSLWGGKRPGTDTQYF	TGCGCCAGCAACTCACTGTGGGGGGGGAAGCGCCCCGGCACAGATACGCAGTATTTT
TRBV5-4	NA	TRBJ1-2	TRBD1	CASSVTGANYGYTF	TGTGCCAGCAGCGTGACAGGGGCGAACTATGGCTACACCTTC
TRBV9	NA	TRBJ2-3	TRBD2	CASSYRTGGAADTQYF	TGTGCCAGCAGCTACCGCACCGGGGGGGCAGCAGATACGCAGTATTTT
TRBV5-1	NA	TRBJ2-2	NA	CASSFTGNTGELFF	TGCGCCAGCAGCTTCACGGGGAACACCGGGGAGCTGTTTTTT
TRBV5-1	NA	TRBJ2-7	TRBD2	CASRGEGLSYEQYF	TGCGCCAGCCGTGGGGAGGGCCTCTCCTACGAGCAGTACTTC
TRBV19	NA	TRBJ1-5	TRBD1	CASRPGQGIGQPQHF	TGTGCCAGTAGACCGGGACAGGGAATCGGGCAGCCCCAGCATTTT
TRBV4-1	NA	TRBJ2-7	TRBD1	CASSPGRGQGSSYEQYF	TGCGCCAGCAGCCCAGGAAGGGGGCAGGGATCATCTTACGAGCAGTACTTC
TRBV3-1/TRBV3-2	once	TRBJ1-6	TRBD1	CASSRRTGSSYNSPLHF	TGTGCCAGCAGCCGACGGACAGGGTCGTCCTATAATTCACCCCTCCACTTT
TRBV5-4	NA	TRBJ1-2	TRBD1	CASSYTGDYGYTF	TGTGCCAGCAGTTATACAGGGGACTATGGCTACACCTTC
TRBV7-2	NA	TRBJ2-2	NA	CASSLTPQNTGELFF	TGTGCCAGCAGCTTAACCCCACAGAACACCGGGGAGCTGTTTTTT
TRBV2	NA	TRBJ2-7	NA	CASSEEGRYEQYF	TGTGCCAGCAGTGAAGAGGGGAGGTACGAGCAGTACTTC
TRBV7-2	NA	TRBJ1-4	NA	CASSYLVGLTNEKLFF	TGTGCCAGCAGCTACCTAGTAGGTCTGACTAATGAAAAACTGTTTTTT
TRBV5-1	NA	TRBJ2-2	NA	CASSLGGVANTGELFF	TGCGCCAGCAGCCTCGGGGGTGTCGCGAACACCGGGGAGCTGTTTTTT
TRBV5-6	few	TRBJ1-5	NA	CASSSRRGSWPQHF	TGTGCCAGCAGCTCACGACGGGGGAGTTGGCCCCAGCATTTT
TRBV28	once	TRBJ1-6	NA	CASSLVQSSSPLHF	TGTGCCAGCAGTTTGGTACAGAGTAGTTCACCCCTCCACTTT
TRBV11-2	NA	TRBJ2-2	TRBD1	CASSLHLRGQGGELFF	TGTGCCAGCAGCTTACATTTGAGGGGGCAAGGCGGGGAGCTGTTTTTT
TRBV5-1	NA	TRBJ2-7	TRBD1	CASSFPRGTGVGEQYF	TGCGCCAGCAGCTTTCCTCGAGGGACAGGGGTGGGGGAGCAGTACTTC
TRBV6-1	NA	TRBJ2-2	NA	CASSEVGANTGELFF	TGTGCCAGCAGTGAAGTAGGGGCGAACACCGGGGAGCTGTTTTTT
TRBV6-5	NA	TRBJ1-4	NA	CASRGRGEKLFF	TGTGCCAGCAGGGGGCGCGGTGAAAAACTGTTTTTT
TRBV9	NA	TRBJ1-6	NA	CASSVKGDRDSPLHF	TGTGCCAGCAGCGTTAAAGGGGATAGAGATTCACCCCTCCACTTT
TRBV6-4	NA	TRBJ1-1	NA	CASSQSHVNTEAFF	TGTGCCAGCAGCCAGTCCCATGTGAACACTGAAGCTTTCTTT
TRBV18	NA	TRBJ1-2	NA	CASSPEDRGGYTF	TGTGCCAGCTCACCCGAGGACCGGGGAGGCTACACCTTC
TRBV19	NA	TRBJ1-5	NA	CASSSWPVVQPQHF	TGTGCCAGTAGTTCCTGGCCCGTGGTTCAGCCCCAGCATTTT
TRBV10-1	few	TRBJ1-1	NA	CASRGGRSTEAFF	TGCGCCAGCAGGGGGGGGAGGAGCACTGAAGCTTTCTTT
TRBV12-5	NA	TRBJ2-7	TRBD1	CASGLVPKDRVSYEQYF	TGTGCTAGTGGTTTGGTACCCAAGGACAGGGTCTCCTACGAGCAGTACTTC
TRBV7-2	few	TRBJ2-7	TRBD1	CASSRDRQTYEQYF	TGTGCCAGCAGTCGGGACAGGCAAACCTACGAGCAGTACTTC
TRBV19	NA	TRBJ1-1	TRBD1	CASIGRQGANTEAFF	TGTGCCAGTATAGGGCGACAGGGGGCGAACACTGAAGCTTTCTTT
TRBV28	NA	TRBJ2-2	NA	CASRTGQWNTGELFF	TGTGCCAGCAGGACCGGACAGTGGAACACCGGGGAGCTGTTTTTT
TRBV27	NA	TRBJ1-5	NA	CASSPRGNQPQHF	TGTGCCAGCAGTCCTCGCGGAAATCAGCCCCAGCATTTT
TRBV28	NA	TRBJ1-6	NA	CASSLWGDSPLHF	TGTGCCAGCAGTTTATGGGGAGATTCACCCCTCCACTTT
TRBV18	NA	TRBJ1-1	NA	CASSPYLERLKNTEAFF	TGTGCCAGCTCACCATATCTTGAGCGGTTGAAGAACACTGAAGCTTTCTTT
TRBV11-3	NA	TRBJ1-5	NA	CASSKSPTADQPQHF	TGTGCCAGCAGCAAAAGCCCGACAGCCGATCAGCCCCAGCATTTT
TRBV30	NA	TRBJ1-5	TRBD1	CAWSTGDRQPQHF	TGTGCCTGGAGTACAGGGGATCGTCAGCCCCAGCATTTT
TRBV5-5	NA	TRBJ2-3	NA	CASSSSGDTQYF	TGTGCCAGCAGCTCCTCAGGAGATACGCAGTATTTT
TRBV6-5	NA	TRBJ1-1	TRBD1	CASRTGFMNTEAFF	TGTGCCTCCAGGACAGGATTCATGAACACTGAAGCTTTCTTT
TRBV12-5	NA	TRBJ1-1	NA	CASGVGGTGEAFF	TGTGCTAGTGGGGTCGGGGGTACCGGTGAAGCTTTCTTT
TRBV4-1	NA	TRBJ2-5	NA	CASSRFSSGETQYF	TGCGCCAGCAGCCGTTTTAGTTCAGGAGAGACCCAGTACTTC
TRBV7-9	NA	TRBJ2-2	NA	CASSSLRTGAGELFF	TGTGCCAGCAGCTCCCTGAGGACTGGGGCCGGGGAGCTGTTTTTT
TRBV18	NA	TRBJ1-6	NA	CASSPVRSYNSPLHF	TGTGCCAGCTCACCAGTCAGAAGTTATAATTCACCCCTCCACTTT
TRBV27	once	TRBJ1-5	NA	CASSRQVASNQPQHF	TGTGCCAGCAGTCGACAGGTAGCTAGCAATCAGCCCCAGCATTTT
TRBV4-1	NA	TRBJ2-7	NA	CASSHLMTFRGFGEQYF	TGCGCCAGCAGCCATCTGATGACCTTCCGGGGGTTTGGCGAGCAGTACTTC
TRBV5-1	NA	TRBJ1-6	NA	CASSLWQGGSPLHF	TGCGCCAGCAGCTTGTGGCAAGGGGGTTCACCCCTCCACTTT
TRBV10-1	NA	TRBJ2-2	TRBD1	CASPGGPNTGELFF	TGCGCCAGCCCAGGGGGCCCTAACACCGGGGAGCTGTTTTTT
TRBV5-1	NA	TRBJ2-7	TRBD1	CASSPGQGHSEQYF	TGCGCCAGCAGCCCGGGACAGGGCCATTCCGAGCAGTACTTC
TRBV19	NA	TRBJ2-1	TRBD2	CASGTSGGSYNEQFF	TGTGCCAGTGGGACTAGCGGGGGAAGTTACAATGAGCAGTTCTTC
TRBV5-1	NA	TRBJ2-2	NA	CASSGDGPLRELFF	TGCGCCAGCAGCGGAGACGGTCCTCTGAGGGAGCTGTTTTTT
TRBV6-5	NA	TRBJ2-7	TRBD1	CAVLEAQGGKEYF	TGTGCCGTACTGGAGGCACAGGGGGGCAAGGAGTACTTC
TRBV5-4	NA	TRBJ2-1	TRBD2	CASKAGGSYNEQFF	TGTGCCAGCAAGGCGGGGGGCTCCTACAATGAGCAGTTCTTC
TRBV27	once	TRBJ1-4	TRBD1	CASKGAFNEKLFF	TGTGCCAGCAAGGGGGCCTTTAATGAAAAACTGTTTTTT
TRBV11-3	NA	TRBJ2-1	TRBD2	CASSRSSVAGPLREQFF	TGTGCCAGCAGCAGATCCAGCGTAGCGGGGCCTTTACGAGAGCAGTTCTTC
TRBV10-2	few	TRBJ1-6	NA	CASEREVGSPLHF	TGCGCCAGCGAACGGGAGGTGGGTTCACCCCTCCACTTT
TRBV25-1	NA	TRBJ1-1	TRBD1	CASSVRDRDVATEAFF	TGTGCCAGCAGTGTCCGGGACAGGGATGTGGCGACTGAAGCTTTCTTT